The T cell receptor beta chain described here comes from a study of CD8+CD57+ T cells in acquired aplastic anemia. The CDR3 extends over 17 amino acids. With V trimmed by 5 bases and J by 0 bases, 6 bases remained unmatched. CDR1 is SGHVS and CDR2 is FNYEAQ in the germline V gene. This clonotype was seen once. Antigen specificity is unknown. The sequenced patients had an expansion of CD8+CD57+ cells seen by flow cytometry. No patient had been given any therapy when blood was sampled. Genomic DNA served as template for TCR beta VDJ and CDR3 profiling. TCRdb redid the calling of the reads with MiXCR, one entry per CDR3 protein. The table lists some 200,000 distinct CDR3 sequences, over 55% of them singletons, with about 60% in the top ten. Regarding the study as a whole: No significant difference in CD8+ Simpson's diversity was found between patients and controls. The same twenty-nine CD8+ CDR3 sequences occurred in patients and in controls.

Sequenced sample: sorted CD4+, CD8+, or CD8+CD57+ T cells (not recorded which) from PBMCs. V and J are TRBV7-6 and TRBJ1-4; TRBD1 matches at 10 bases. The source is a human donor with aplastic anemia. Here the CDR3 DNA reads TGTGCCAGCAGCGTGGGACAGGGGCATGCAACTAATGAAAAACTGTTTTTT. Amino acid sequence: CASSVGQGHATNEKLFF.